One sample yielded the 28 T cell receptor beta chains listed below, sequenced in a study of blood T cells in healthy people across ages. Primers used in a second PCR of roughly 7 to 12 cycles were a sample-barcoded 5' primer and a J-beta primer mix. From the 5' RACE reads, TCRdb called clonotypes with MiXCR, one entry per CDR3 protein. There are some 760,000 distinct CDR3 sequences in the sample; about 25% occur only once, and just under 9.5% lies in the top ten. These data also formed part of another study, on T cells of mothers and their children.

Material: blood. These receptors all stem from a boy aged 5-17 years in good health.

V is TRBV7-9 and J is TRBJ2-5; D is unclear. Germline CDR1 and CDR2: SEHNR and FQNEAQ (reference sequence). This CDR3 has 11 amino acids. Trimming stripped 5 bases from V and 5 bases from J, with 6 bases between. The chain's CDR3 is CASSGMETQYF. CDR3 sequence (DNA): TGTGCCAGCAGCGGTATGGAGACCCAGTACTTC.

The chain combines TRBV12-3 or TRBV12-4 with TRBJ2-7; no reliable D call. This CDR3 has 15 amino acids. Between the trimmed V and J ends, which lost 6 bases and 3 bases, there was a span of 18 bases. In DNA, the CDR3 is TGTGCCAGCAGCTCCGTCGGAAAGGGCTACTACGAGCAGTACTTC. Amino acids: CASSSVGKGYYEQYF.

J is TRBJ2-6 and V is TRBV7-2; D is unclear. V gave up 3 bases and J gave up 4 bases, with 7 bases separating them. The CDR3 loop spans 14 amino acids. Germline CDR1 is SGHTA and CDR2 is FQGNSA. CDR3 sequence reads: CASSFQGGANVLTF. CDR3 sequence (DNA): TGTGCCAGCAGCTTCCAAGGAGGGGCCAACGTCCTGACTTTC.

With respect to this clonotype: The junction departs from the called germline gene at one end, perhaps through a read error. The chain combines TRBV7-7 with TRBJ2-5; D possibly corresponds to TRBD2 (6 bases). The DNA end lines up better with TRBJ2-1; the J call may be wrong. Germline loops: CDR1 SSHAT, CDR2 FNYEAQ (reference sequence). There are 18 residues in the CDR3. The CDR3 is CASSPTTRRDGINNEQFF. Written as DNA, the CDR3 is TGTGCTAGCAGCCCGACAACAAGGCGGGACGGAATAAACAATGAGCAGTTCTTC.

This clonotype has a handful of counts. This sequence joins TRBV9 and TRBJ2-7, with D perhaps TRBD1 (6 bases). The germline gives CDR1 SGDLS, CDR2 YYNGEE. Trimming took 4 bases from V and 3 from J, leaving 17 bases between them. The CDR3 spans 15 residues. CDR3 DNA sequence: TGTGCCAGCAGCCCACAAGGACAGCCCGACTACGAGCAGTACTTC. Protein sequence: CASSPQGQPDYEQYF.

J is TRBJ2-5 and V is TRBV3-1; 9 bases are a match to TRBD2. J lost 11 bases, V lost 0 bases, and 16 bases had no gene match. Germline V gene data show CDR1 as LGHDT and CDR2 as YNNKEL (reference sequence). The CDR3 covers 17 residues. CDR3 residues: CASSQEGETSGNVGQYF. DNA for the CDR3: TGTGCCAGCAGCCAAGAGGGGGAGACTAGCGGAAACGTGGGGCAGTACTTC.

This clonotype came up a few times. The chain uses TRBV12-3 or TRBV12-4 and TRBJ2-3, with a tentative D call TRBD1 (5 bases). With 7 bases removed from V and 2 bases from J, the gap between germline ends came to 16 bases. This CDR3 contains 15 residues. The CDR3 DNA sequence: TGTGCCAGCAATATCGACAGTTGGCCCACAGATACGCAGTATTTT. Translated: CASNIDSWPTDTQYF.

This clonotype was seen a few times. This chain links TRBV5-1 with TRBJ2-5; D remains ambiguous. The germline V and J ends were trimmed by 5 bases and 2 bases, with 10 bases remaining between them. Germline CDR1 is SGHRS and CDR2 is YFSETQ. CDR3 length equals 13 residues. The CDR3 loop reads CASRAAGQETQYF. The CDR3 nucleotides read TGCGCCAGCAGGGCAGCTGGGCAAGAGACCCAGTACTTC.

The rearrangement links TRBV9 to TRBJ2-1, with 11 bases aligning to TRBD2. The ends lost 3 bases at V and 4 bases at J; junction bases unmatched: 3. There are 15 residues in the CDR3. CDR1 is SGDLS and CDR2 is YYNGEE in the germline V gene. The CDR3 loop is CASSATSGAYNEQFF. The CDR3 coding sequence is TGTGCCAGCAGCGCGACTAGCGGGGCTTACAATGAGCAGTTCTTC.

This clonotype has only a few counts. The chain has TRBV27 and TRBJ2-1; 14 bases map to TRBD2. This CDR3 is built from 18 residues. The V segment lost 5 bases and the J segment 1 base; nucleotides outside the gene matches: 7. The germline gives CDR1 MNHEY, CDR2 SMNVEV (reference sequence). The CDR3 protein is CASSGTSGSFGSYNEQFF. The CDR3 region has the DNA TGTGCCAGCAGTGGGACTAGCGGGAGTTTCGGGTCCTACAATGAGCAGTTCTTC.

V and J are TRBV11-2 and TRBJ2-7; D is ambiguous. Deletions cut 3 bases from V and 6 bases from J, with 15 bases between. The CDR3 spans 14 residues. Germline V gene lookup returns CDR1 SGHAT and CDR2 FQNNGV. DNA for the CDR3: TGTGCCAGCAGCTTCCCTGGCAGAGAGAGCGAGCAGTACTTC. This gives the protein CASSFPGRESEQYF.

The chain joins TRBV4-1 to TRBJ2-5, with a tentative D call TRBD1 (5 bases). The better agreement between TRBJ2-1 and the DNA end casts doubt on the J call. Germline loops: CDR1 MGHRA, CDR2 YSYEKL. This CDR3 is 13 amino acids long. The CDR3 here is CASSQFLDNGQFF. The CDR3 bases are TGCGCCAGCAGCCAATTTCTGGACAACGGGCAGTTCTTC.

The chain couples TRBV9 to TRBJ2-1; D possibly corresponds to TRBD2 (6 bases). The V and J ends lost 0 bases and 5 bases respectively, with 9 bases between them. The CDR3 covers 14 residues. Germline values: CDR1 SGDLS, CDR2 YYNGEE. CDR3 residues: CASSVAGANNEQFF. CDR3 nucleotides: TGTGCCAGCAGCGTAGCGGGAGCAAACAATGAGCAGTTCTTC.

This clonotype was found once. The chain is built from TRBV28 and TRBJ2-5; tentative D call: TRBD2 (5 bases). Germline CDR1 reads MDHEN; CDR2 reads SYDVKM. V was clipped by 5 bases and J by 2 bases, with 18 bases between them. This CDR3 has 16 amino acids. The CDR3 reads CASSPMDFRSQETQYF. The CDR3 DNA sequence: TGTGCCAGCAGTCCAATGGACTTTCGGTCGCAAGAGACCCAGTACTTC.

There are a few counts of this clonotype. The J gene is TRBJ2-1, the V gene TRBV20-1; 8 positions match TRBD1. Judging by the DNA end, TRBJ2-5 fits better; the J call may be wrong. Germline V gene sequence: CDR1 DFQATT, CDR2 SNEGSKA (reference sequence). The CDR3 is 13 amino acids. DNA of the CDR3: TGCAGTGCTACCGAACAGGGGGAAGAGACCCAGTACTTC. This codes for CSATEQGEETQYF.

This chain links TRBV3-1 with TRBJ2-3; 7 bases fit TRBD1. The germline CDR1 and CDR2 sequences are LGHDT and YNNKEL (reference sequence). V was pared by 4 bases and J by 0 bases, with 7 bases of the junction left unmatched. The CDR3 sequence is 16 residues long. CDR3 protein: CASSRGTATSTDTQYF. The CDR3 bases are TGTGCCAGCAGCCGTGGGACAGCAACTAGCACAGATACGCAGTATTTT.

The chain couples TRBV12-5 to TRBJ2-3, with 8 bases aligning to TRBD1. The CDR3 is 16 residues long. V lost 4 bases and J lost 2; bases outside the gene matches: 8. Per germline, CDR1 LGHNT and CDR2 FRNRAP. CDR3 region: CASGSPDREDTDTQYF. As DNA, the CDR3 is TGTGCTAGTGGTTCCCCGGACAGGGAGGACACAGATACGCAGTATTTT.

The chain employs TRBV2 and TRBJ2-1; 10 bases fit TRBD2. The V segment lost 6 bases and the J segment 5 bases; nucleotides outside the gene matches: 10. From germline, CDR1 is SNHLY and CDR2 FYNNEI. The CDR3 has 16 amino acids. CDR3 nucleotides: TGTGCCAGCAGAGATACAGGACTAGCGGTGGACAATGAGCAGTTCTTC. Amino acids: CASRDTGLAVDNEQFF.

The gene calls are TRBV7-3 and TRBJ2-5; tentative D call: TRBD2 (5 bases). Trimming shortened V by 5 bases and J by 0 bases, and 13 bases separated the two germline ends. CDR1 is SGHTA and CDR2 is FQGTGA in the germline V gene. This CDR3 spans 15 amino acids. CDR3 in amino acids: CASSPRPGYQETQYF. DNA of the CDR3: TGTGCCAGCAGCCCACGCCCGGGGTACCAAGAGACCCAGTACTTC.

The chain couples TRBV29-1 to TRBJ1-1; D may be TRBD1 (5 bases). In germline, CDR1 is SQVTM, CDR2 ANQGSEA. The germline V and J ends were trimmed by 4 bases and 4 bases, with 13 bases remaining between them. CDR3 size: 13 residues. The CDR3 protein is CSVVDGAGTEAFF. In DNA form, the CDR3 reads TGCAGCGTTGTAGATGGGGCTGGCACTGAAGCTTTCTTT.

This clonotype was detected a few times. CDR3 loop: CSVDPRPGNYGYTF. The CDR3 DNA is TGCAGCGTTGACCCGCGGCCCGGGAACTATGGCTACACCTTC. The genes are TRBV29-1 and TRBJ1-2, with D unclear. Looked up from germline, CDR1 is SQVTM and CDR2 is ANQGSEA. The CDR3 extends over 14 amino acids. V was pared by 3 bases and J by 2 bases, with 13 bases between.

This clonotype has more than one count but fewer than ten. The genes are TRBV27 and TRBJ2-1; maybe TRBD1 (7 bases). The better agreement between TRBJ2-7 and the DNA end casts doubt on the J call. The V gene's germline CDR1 is MNHEY and CDR2 SMNVEV (reference sequence). The CDR3 consists of 14 residues. The CDR3 region is CASSFQGEAYEQYF. DNA for the CDR3: TGTGCCAGCAGTTTCCAGGGGGAGGCCTACGAGCAGTACTTC.

The sample holds a few counts of this clonotype. The rearrangement uses TRBV12-3 or TRBV12-4 and TRBJ1-5; D perhaps matches TRBD1 (5 bases). Trimming took 6 bases from V and 4 from J, leaving 22 bases between them. The CDR3 is 17 residues long. The CDR3 loop is CASSPRGLTVANQPQHF. The CDR3, as DNA: TGTGCCAGCAGCCCACGGGGCCTGACAGTAGCAAATCAGCCCCAGCATTTT.

This clonotype was seen a single time. This chain joins TRBV13 and TRBJ2-5, with a weak D call TRBD2 (5 bases). The tail of the sequence fits TRBJ2-7 better, so the J call may be wrong. The CDR3 totals 13 residues. From germline, CDR1 is PRHDT and CDR2 FYEKMQ (reference sequence). CDR3 sequence reads: CASSRGPYYEQYF. For the CDR3, the DNA is TGTGCCAGCAGCCGAGGGCCCTACTACGAGCAGTACTTC.

The rearrangement links TRBV15 to TRBJ2-1; TRBD1 agrees at 7 bases. Germline V lookup: CDR1 LNHNV, CDR2 YYDKDF (reference sequence). V lost 9 bases and J lost 3; bases outside the gene matches: 5. The CDR3 is 13 residues long. CDR3 sequence: CATQQGDYNEQFF. The CDR3 DNA is TGTGCCACGCAGCAGGGGGACTACAATGAGCAGTTCTTC. Full variable domain (remainder filled in from reference TRBV15 and TRBJ2-1): DAMVIQNPRYQVTQFGKPVTLSCSQTLNHNVMYWYQQKSSQAPKLLFHYYDKDFNNEADTPDNFQSRRPNTSFCFLDIRSPGLGDTAMYLCATQQGDYNEQFFGPGTRLTVL.

This clonotype turned up a few times. The rearrangement joins TRBV5-6 to TRBJ2-2, with TRBD2 as a possible D gene (5 bases). Germline assignment: CDR1 SGHDT and CDR2 YYEEEE. The V end lost 5 bases, the J end lost 9 bases, and 11 bases lay between the germline ends. The CDR3 extends over 12 amino acids. CDR3 in DNA: TGTGCCAGCAGTCTCACGGGGAGGGAGCTGTTTTTT. Translation gives CASSLTGRELFF. Using reference TRBV5-6 and TRBJ2-2 for the parts outside the CDR3, the full variable domain is DAGVTQSPTHLIKTRGQQVTLRCSPKSGHDTVSWYQQALGQGPQFIFQYYEEEERQRGNFPDRFSGHQFPNYSSELNVNALLLGDSALYLCASSLTGRELFFGEGSRLTVL.

The chain carries TRBV5-6 and TRBJ2-3; D gene unclear. The CDR3 is 14 amino acids. The germline gives CDR1 SGHDT, CDR2 YYEEEE. V was cut by 4 bases and J by 4 bases, with 13 bases left in between. The CDR3 protein is CASSPPEFPDTQYF. The CDR3 nucleotides are TGTGCCAGCAGCCCACCCGAGTTTCCAGATACGCAGTATTTT.

This clonotype was recorded a few times. This chain connects TRBV6-2 or TRBV6-3 to TRBJ2-1, with TRBD1 matching 8 bases. V was clipped by 6 bases and J by 5 bases; unmatched bases: 9. The CDR3 spans 15 residues. Germline CDR1 MNHEY, CDR2 SVGEGT. CDR3 loop: CASSKPGQVNNEQFF. CDR3 DNA sequence: TGTGCCAGCAGCAAACCGGGACAGGTAAACAATGAGCAGTTCTTC.